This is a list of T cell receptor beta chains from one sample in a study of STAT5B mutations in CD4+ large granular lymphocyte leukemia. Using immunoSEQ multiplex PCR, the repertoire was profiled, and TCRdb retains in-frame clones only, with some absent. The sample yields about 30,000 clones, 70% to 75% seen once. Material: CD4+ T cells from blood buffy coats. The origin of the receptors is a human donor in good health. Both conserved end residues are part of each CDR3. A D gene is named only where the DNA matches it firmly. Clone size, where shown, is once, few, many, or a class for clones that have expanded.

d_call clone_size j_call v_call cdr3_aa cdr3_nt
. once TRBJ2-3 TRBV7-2 CASSIRQLNTDTQYF TGTGCCAGCAGCATTCGACAGTTAAACACAGATACGCAGTATTTT
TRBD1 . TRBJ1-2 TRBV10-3 CAIRTLNGQGPNYGYTF TGTGCCATCAGGACTTTAAACGGACAGGGTCCTAACTATGGCTACACCTTC
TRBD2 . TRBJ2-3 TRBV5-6 CASSEVAGVDTDTQYF TGTGCCAGCAGCGAGGTAGCGGGAGTAGATACAGATACGCAGTATTTT
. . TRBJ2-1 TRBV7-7 CASSFDVGYEQFF TGTGCTAGCAGCTTTGACGTAGGGTATGAGCAGTTCTTC
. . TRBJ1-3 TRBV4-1 CASSQDLSKGNTIYF TGCGCCAGCAGCCAAGATTTATCGAAGGGAAACACCATATATTTT
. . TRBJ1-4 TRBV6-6 CASRPGTAVEKLFF TGTGCCAGCAGACCCGGGACTGCCGTAGAGAAACTGTTTTTT
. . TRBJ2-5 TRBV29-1 CSVESQQETQYF TGCAGCGTTGAGTCCCAGCAAGAGACCCAGTACTTC
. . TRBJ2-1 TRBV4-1 CASSQAGQGLAAYNEQFF TGCGCCAGCAGCCAAGCAGGACAGGGACTAGCAGCCTACAATGAGCAGTTCTTC
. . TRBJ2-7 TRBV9 CASSVDENYEQYF TGTGCCAGCAGCGTAGACGAGAACTACGAGCAGTACTTC
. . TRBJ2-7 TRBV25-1 CASISDRPYEQYF TGTGCCAGCATCTCCGACAGGCCCTACGAGCAGTACTTC
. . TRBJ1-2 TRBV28 CASSFDLNYGYTF TGTGCCAGCAGTTTCGACCTTAACTATGGCTACACCTTC
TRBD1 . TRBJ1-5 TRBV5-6 CASSPRTGGDQPQHF TGTGCCAGCAGCCCAAGGACAGGGGGGGATCAGCCCCAGCATTTT
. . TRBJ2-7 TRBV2 CASSESSYEQYF TGTGCCAGCAGTGAATCGTCCTACGAGCAGTACTTC
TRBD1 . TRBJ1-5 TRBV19 CASSIDPGGVGNQPQHF TGTGCCAGTAGTATAGATCCAGGGGGAGTGGGCAATCAGCCCCAGCATTTT
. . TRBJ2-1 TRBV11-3 CASSLGFREGGEQFF TGTGCCAGCAGCTTAGGGTTCCGCGAGGGGGGTGAGCAGTTCTTC
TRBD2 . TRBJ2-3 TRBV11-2 CASSDSGSFTDTQYF TGTGCCAGCAGCGATAGCGGGAGTTTTACGGATACGCAGTATTTT
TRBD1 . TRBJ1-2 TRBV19 CASSSRMAGGTDGYTF TGTGCCAGTAGTAGTAGGATGGCAGGGGGCACGGATGGCTACACCTTC
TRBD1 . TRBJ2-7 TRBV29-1 CSFRGAGGPYEQYF TGCAGCTTCCGGGGCGCAGGGGGACCCTACGAGCAGTACTTC
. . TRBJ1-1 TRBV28 CASTPGVGEAFF TGTGCCAGCACCCCAGGGGTGGGTGAAGCTTTCTTT
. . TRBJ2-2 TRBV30 CAWSVYRRPDTGELFF TGTGCCTGGAGTGTCTACCGGAGACCAGACACCGGGGAGCTGTTTTTT
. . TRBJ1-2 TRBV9 CASSPQGWYDYTF TGTGCCAGCAGCCCCCAGGGGTGGTATGACTACACCTTC
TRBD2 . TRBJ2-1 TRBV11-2 CASSSLRLAGVNEQFF TGTGCCAGCAGCTCTCTCAGGCTAGCGGGAGTAAATGAGCAGTTCTTC
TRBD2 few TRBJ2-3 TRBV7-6 CASSLTSSDTDTQYF TGTGCCAGCAGCCTGACTAGCAGTGACACAGATACGCAGTATTTT
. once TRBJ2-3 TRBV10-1 CASSGKWADTQYF TGCGCCAGCAGTGGGAAGTGGGCAGATACGCAGTATTTT
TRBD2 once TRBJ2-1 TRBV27 CASSPESSGRGNEQFF TGTGCCAGCAGTCCAGAGTCTAGCGGGAGGGGCAATGAGCAGTTCTTC
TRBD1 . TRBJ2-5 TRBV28 CASSLFPIRGQQETQYF TGTGCCAGCAGTTTATTCCCAATCCGGGGACAGCAAGAGACCCAGTACTTC
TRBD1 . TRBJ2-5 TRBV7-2 CASSLRTGQETQYF TGTGCCAGCAGCTTACGGACAGGCCAAGAGACCCAGTACTTC
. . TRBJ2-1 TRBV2 CASSVTGTMQFF TGTGCCAGCAGTGTAACGGGGACGATGCAGTTCTTC
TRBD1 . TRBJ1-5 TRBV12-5 CASGFPRGGSNQPQHF TGTGCTAGTGGTTTCCCCAGGGGGGGTAGCAATCAGCCCCAGCATTTT
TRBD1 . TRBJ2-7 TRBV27 CASSYRGAYEQYF TGTGCCAGCAGTTACAGGGGAGCCTACGAGCAGTACTTC
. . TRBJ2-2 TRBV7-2 CASSLLGQNTGELFF TGTGCCAGCAGCCTACTGGGACAGAACACCGGGGAGCTGTTTTTT
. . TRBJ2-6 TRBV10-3 CAISEEQGSSGANVLTF TGTGCCATCAGTGAGGAACAGGGATCATCTGGGGCCAACGTCCTGACTTTC
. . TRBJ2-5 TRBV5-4 CASSLPSGGTQYF TGTGCCAGCAGCTTGCCCAGTGGGGGGACCCAGTACTTC
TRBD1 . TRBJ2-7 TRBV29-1 CSAPLPGGITYEQYF TGCAGCGCCCCTTTGCCAGGGGGCATCACCTACGAGCAGTACTTC
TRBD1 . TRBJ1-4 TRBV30 CAWGGQGLEKLFF TGTGCCTGGGGTGGACAGGGTCTGGAAAAACTGTTTTTT
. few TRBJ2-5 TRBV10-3 CAISVGGAKETQYF TGTGCCATCAGTGTGGGGGGGGCGAAAGAGACCCAGTACTTC
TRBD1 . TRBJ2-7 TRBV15 CATSRLQGAGAAYEQYF TGTGCCACCAGCAGGTTACAGGGGGCGGGCGCAGCCTACGAGCAGTACTTC
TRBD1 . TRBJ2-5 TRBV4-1 CASSQASRGQETQYF TGCGCCAGCAGCCAAGCCTCCAGGGGGCAAGAGACCCAGTACTTC
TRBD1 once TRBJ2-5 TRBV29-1 CSSQQRGRETQYF TGCAGCTCCCAGCAGAGGGGGCGAGAGACCCAGTACTTC
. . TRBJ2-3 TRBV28 CASSLGGLSTDTQYF TGTGCCAGCAGTTTAGGGGGCCTAAGCACAGATACGCAGTATTTT
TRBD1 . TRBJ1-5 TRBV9 CASSAHRRTGESNQPQHF TGTGCCAGCAGCGCCCACCGAAGGACAGGGGAGAGCAATCAGCCCCAGCATTTT
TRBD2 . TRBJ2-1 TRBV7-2 CASSLWLAGVGNEQFF TGTGCCAGCAGCTTATGGCTAGCGGGAGTAGGGAATGAGCAGTTCTTC
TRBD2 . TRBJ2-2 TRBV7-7 CASSYIAGANTGELFF TGTGCTAGCAGCTACATAGCGGGAGCGAACACCGGGGAGCTGTTTTTT
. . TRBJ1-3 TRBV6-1 CASWGWLSGNTIYF TGTGCCAGCTGGGGCTGGCTCTCTGGAAACACCATATATTTT
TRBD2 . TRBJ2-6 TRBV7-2 CASSYRTSGSTGANVLTF TGTGCCAGCAGCTATAGGACTAGCGGGAGTACTGGGGCCAACGTCCTGACTTTC
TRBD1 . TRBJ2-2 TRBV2 CASSVGTGGWTGELFF TGTGCCAGCAGTGTTGGGACAGGGGGATGGACCGGGGAGCTGTTTTTT
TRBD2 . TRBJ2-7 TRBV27 CASAGTSGSYEQYF TGTGCCAGCGCAGGGACTAGCGGGAGCTACGAGCAGTACTTC
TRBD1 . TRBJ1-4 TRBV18 CASSRGQANEKLFF TGTGCCAGCTCACGCGGACAGGCGAATGAAAAACTGTTTTTT